This T cell receptor beta chain was obtained from a study of CD8 T cells in Susac syndrome (dated 2019 in TCRdb). With regard to the full study: Whether CD8+ T cell activation and differentiation in Susac syndrome was antigen driven was tested using repertoire sequencing. Overall results and qualifications from the work: The number of individuals in the TCR sequencing and HLA analysis was recognized as being relatively small.

RNA was extracted using the RNeasy kit, and roughly 0.5 to 1 microgram was reverse transcribed with random hexamers. The immunoSEQ multiplex PCR assay, covering 54 Vbeta and 13 Jbeta segments, was used to amplify TCR beta CDR3 regions. Bias from PCR amplification was corrected by using a synthetic template baseline for primer optimization and for computational correction. Per the original workflow: Reads were annotated to V, D and J genes per IMGT and analyzed with immunoSEQ Analyzer, keeping only productive sequences. Clonality was computed as one minus Shannon entropy normalized by log2 of the number of productive unique sequences. For each patient and control, public and private clones were evaluated among the 100 most prevalent clones. A clone was defined as Susac-specific if it was absent from the healthy and MS cohorts, from roughly 990 published viral clones and from other ImmuneACCESS disease sequences. TCRdb trimmed the raw reads at Q25, called clones with MiXCR and kept productive beta chains. Rows merge per CDR3 protein into single entries with the most common DNA and genes. The V and J calls, along with clone size, are taken from TCRdb and not from the paper's own processing. The sample table records roughly 330,000 distinct CDR3 sequences; 92% of these occur just once. About 0.07% of the sample rests with the top ten.

High-throughput TCR beta sequencing profiled peripheral blood CD8+ and CD4+ T cells from healthy donors, Susac syndrome patients and multiple sclerosis patients. The multiple sclerosis controls were treatment-naive patients who had stable or active relapsing-remitting disease and met the revised McDonald criteria. Bulk CD8+ and CD4+ T cells were purified by magnetic negative isolation, while CD8+ TEMRA cells were enriched using FACS. Blood was drawn into EDTA tubes, processed within 24 hours, and PBMCs were isolated by density gradient centrifugation. PBMCs intended for TCR sequencing were cryopreserved in liquid nitrogen and were subsequently thawed in a 37 degrees C water bath. The sorted or isolated CD4+, CD8+ and CD8+ TEMRA cells reached a purity of at least 90%. Turning to this clonotype: No antigen is known for it. Nothing much larger sits one base from this clone, and base qualities are not available.

The CDR3 runs 12 residues from the cysteine to the phenylalanine. This entry keeps only the CDR3 DNA: 36 bases, framed from base 1. The germline V gene (reference sequence) gives CDR1 as GTSNPN and CDR2 as SVGIG. Trimming takes 3 bases from V and 1 base from J, and the germline ends sit 7 bases apart. Sequenced: CD4+ T cells from PBMCs. The receptor's source is a human donor with multiple sclerosis. In this chain, TRBV30 is recombined with TRBJ2-7, and perhaps TRBD1 as D gene, on 5 matching bases. The base sequence is TGTGCCTGGAGCCAGGGATCCTACGAGCAGTACTTC. This codes for CAWSQGSYEQYF.